A single sample is the source of the 25 T cell receptor beta chains below, sequenced in a study of breast tumors, draining lymph nodes, adjacent tissues listed by TCRdb under 2016. Libraries were constructed by multiplex PCR. The sequencer was an Illumina HiSeq 2000. TCRdb cleaned the public reads at Q25 with fastp, built clones with MiXCR and kept in-frame beta chains. Each entry merges the rows of one CDR3 protein and shows their most common DNA and genes. The sample data list 47,000 or so distinct CDR3 sequences, and more than 20% of these were observed just once. 7.5% to 9.5% of the sample belongs to the ten largest clones. The sample was breast tumor tissue. The origin of the receptors is a female donor with breast cancer. Some clones in this sample may be carry-over from other donors' samples.

This clonotype was observed at least ten times. The genes are TRBV5-1 and TRBJ2-3; 8 bases line up with TRBD1. The CDR3 has 13 amino acids. The germline V gene has CDR1 SGHRS and CDR2 YFSETQ. With 4 bases clipped from V and 4 bases from J, the junction kept 2 bases outside the gene matches. DNA for the CDR3: TGCGCCAGCAGCCCAGGGGGCCCAGATACGCAGTATTTT. It is translated as CASSPGGPDTQYF.

This clonotype was counted ten times or more. The chain joins TRBV6-1 to TRBJ2-3, with no clear D. In germline, CDR1 is MNHNS, CDR2 SASEGT. Trimming stripped 10 bases from V and 0 bases from J, with 17 bases between. The CDR3 consists of 15 residues. The CDR3 bases are TGTGCCACCCAATACCATGTCCAAAGCACAGATACGCAGTATTTT. Translated, it gives CATQYHVQSTDTQYF.

This clonotype has ten or more counts. The V and J genes are TRBV4-1 and TRBJ1-2, with D unresolved. CDR1 MGHRA and CDR2 YSYEKL come from the germline V gene. There are 15 residues in the CDR3. V lost 4 bases and J lost 8, with 20 bases in between. The CDR3 coding sequence is TGCGCCAGCAGCCCCTCGGATACTGAAACGTGGGGCTACACCTTC. Its protein product is CASSPSDTETWGYTF.

This clonotype was picked up many times. The chain carries TRBV19 and TRBJ1-2; no definite D call. The CDR3 is made up of 13 amino acids. V was pared by 7 bases and J by 4 bases, with 13 bases between. Germline V gives CDR1 LNHDA, CDR2 SQIVND (reference sequence). The CDR3 DNA follows: TGTGCCAGTATCGGATCACAGACCTATGGCTACACCTTC. Its protein is CASIGSQTYGYTF.

This clonotype was picked up one time. It is likely a read error, because the conserved phenylalanine at the end of the CDR3 is missing. The V gene is TRBV20-1, the J gene TRBJ2-5; D is perhaps TRBD2 (6 bases). Germline V CDR1 and CDR2: DFQATT, SNEGSKA (reference sequence). V was clipped by 6 bases and J by 5 bases, with 10 bases between them. This CDR3 has 11 amino acids. CDR3 loop: CSAGGLETQYS. CDR3 in DNA: TGCAGTGCGGGAGGACTGGAGACCCAGTACTCC.

The sample holds many counts of this clonotype. The chain combines TRBV12-3 or TRBV12-4 with TRBJ2-3; TRBD1 matches at 8 bases. CDR3 length: 14 residues. V was pared by 6 bases and J by 6 bases, with 8 bases of the junction left unmatched. The CDR3 coding sequence is TGTGCCAGCAGACGCGACGGACAGGGCGATACGCAGTATTTT. Its protein is CASRRDGQGDTQYF.

On this clonotype itself: A much larger clonotype is one base distant, so this may be a read error. V is TRBV5-6 and J is TRBJ1-2; no reliable D call. The CDR3 spans 14 residues. CDR1 is SGHDT and CDR2 is YYEEEE in the germline V gene. CDR3 bases: TGTGCCAGCAGCTTGGTACCAGGCGACTATGGCTGCACCTTC. Its protein product is CASSLVPGDYGCTF.

This clonotype was observed a few times. The chain couples TRBV7-6 to TRBJ2-5; no reliable D call. The length of the CDR3 is 12 residues. Germline CDR1 reads SGHVS; CDR2 reads FNYEAQ. The V end was cut by 5 bases, the J end by 5 bases, with 9 bases between. CDR3 bases: TGTGCCAGCAGCCCGCCTAGGGAGACCCAGTACTTC. Its translation is CASSPPRETQYF.

This clonotype is medium-sized (0.01 to 0.1%). The chain couples TRBV5-1 to TRBJ2-3; D gene ambiguous. Trimming removed 4 bases from V and 4 bases from J, with 10 bases in between. The CDR3 contains 13 residues. From germline, CDR1 is SGHRS and CDR2 YFSETQ. CDR3 sequence: CASSMDGSDTQYF. The CDR3 nucleotides read TGCGCCAGCAGCATGGACGGATCAGATACGCAGTATTTT. Drawing the rest from reference TRBV5-1 and TRBJ2-3, the complete variable domain is KAGVTQTPRYLIKTRGQQVTLSCSPISGHRSVSWYQQTPGQGLQFLFEYFSETQRNKGNFPGRFSGRQFSNSRSEMNVSTLELGDSALYLCASSMDGSDTQYFGPGTRLTVL.

This clonotype was seen at least ten times. This chain links TRBV4-1 with TRBJ2-2, with TRBD2 matching over 12 bases. The CDR3 is made up of 16 amino acids. Germline V gene lookup returns CDR1 MGHRA and CDR2 YSYEKL. After removal of 0 bases from V and 4 bases from J, the junction contained 0 bases not matched to a gene. The CDR3 spells CASSQEGLAGTGELFF. CDR3 nucleotides: TGCGCCAGCAGCCAAGAGGGACTAGCGGGCACCGGGGAGCTGTTTTTT.

This clonotype was detected ten times or more. This chain uses TRBV5-6 with TRBJ1-3; D gene unclear. From germline, CDR1 is SGHDT and CDR2 YYEEEE. The CDR3 length is 15 residues. V gave up 4 bases and J gave up 0 bases, with 11 bases separating them. The CDR3 protein is CASSLSPSSGNTIYF. The CDR3 DNA reads as TGTGCCAGCAGCCTAAGTCCTAGCTCTGGAAACACCATATATTTT. Drawing the rest from reference TRBV5-6 and TRBJ1-3, the complete variable domain is DAGVTQSPTHLIKTRGQQVTLRCSPKSGHDTVSWYQQALGQGPQFIFQYYEEEERQRGNFPDRFSGHQFPNYSSELNVNALLLGDSALYLCASSLSPSSGNTIYFGEGSWLTVV.

The genes are TRBV20-1 and TRBJ1-4; maybe TRBD1 (5 bases). The ends were cut back, 3 bases at V and 7 bases at J, with 12 bases in the middle. The germline CDR1 and CDR2 sequences are DFQATT and SNEGSKA (reference sequence). This CDR3 comprises 13 residues. CDR3 protein: CSARGGLVEKLFF. DNA of the CDR3: TGCAGTGCTAGGGGGGGGTTGGTTGAAAAACTGTTTTTT.

The chain uses TRBV7-9 and TRBJ1-1; D remains unclear. In germline, CDR1 is SEHNR, CDR2 FQNEAQ (reference sequence). This CDR3 contains 12 residues. Deletions cut 2 bases from V and 7 bases from J, with 8 bases between. DNA of the CDR3: TGTGCCAGCAGCTTAACCCCGGATGAAGCTTTCTTT. Translating gives CASSLTPDEAFF.

Note on this clonotype: A much larger clone is a single base away; this may be a read error. The chain recombines TRBV2 with TRBJ2-3, with TRBD1 identical over 7 bases. The germline gives CDR1 SNHLY, CDR2 FYNNEI. CDR3 length equals 15 residues. Unmatched junction bases numbered 8, after V lost 3 bases and J lost 5 bases. The CDR3 DNA is TGTGCCAGCAGTGAGTCAGGGGGTCATGGAGATACGCAGTATTTT. The encoded protein is CASSESGGHGDTQYF.

This clonotype came up many times. The chain carries TRBV24-1 and TRBJ2-1; possible D gene TRBD1, 5 bases. The V end lost 5 bases, the J end lost 7 bases, and 11 bases lay between the germline ends. In germline, CDR1 is KGHDR, CDR2 SFDVKD. There are 13 residues in the CDR3. CDR3 nucleotide sequence: TGTGCCACCAGTGCGTATCAGGGAAATGAGCAGTTCTTC. Translated, it gives CATSAYQGNEQFF.

This chain links TRBV11-2 with TRBJ2-1; D unclear. Trimming shortened V by 1 base and J by 0 bases, and 7 bases separated the two germline ends. Germline V gene sequence: CDR1 SGHAT, CDR2 FQNNGV. The CDR3 has 15 amino acids. The CDR3 DNA sequence: TGTGCCAGCAGCTTAGTCGCAAGCTCCTACAATGAGCAGTTCTTC. Its translation: CASSLVASSYNEQFF. Complete variable domain (other parts from reference TRBV11-2 and TRBJ2-1): EAGVAQSPRYKIIEKRQSVAFWCNPISGHATLYWYQQILGQGPKLLIQFQNNGVVDDSQLPKDRFSAERLKGVDSTLKIQPAKLEDSAVYLCASSLVASSYNEQFFGPGTRLTVL.

In its sample, this clonotype was seen many times. The gene calls are TRBV20-1 and TRBJ2-7; 7 positions match TRBD1. J was trimmed by 2 bases and V by 5 bases; bases with no gene match: 3. Germline V lookup: CDR1 DFQATT, CDR2 SNEGSKA (reference sequence). CDR3 size: 12 residues. DNA for the CDR3: TGCAGTGCTCGACAGGGACCCTACGAGCAGTACTTC. Its protein is CSARQGPYEQYF.

Ten or more counts support this clonotype. The rearrangement uses TRBV11-2 and TRBJ2-4, with D hard to call. Germline values: CDR1 SGHAT, CDR2 FQNNGV. V lost 0 bases, J lost 5 bases, and 20 bases lay in between. This CDR3 spans 18 amino acids. The CDR3 region has the DNA TGTGCCAGCAGCTTAGATGGGAAGTATTGGCCGCCCGAAAACATTCAGTACTTC. Its protein is CASSLDGKYWPPENIQYF.

This clonotype was detected many times. At one end, the junction sequence differs from germline, possibly due to a read error. The chain carries TRBV5-5 and TRBJ1-2; 8 nucleotides line up with TRBD1. Germline CDR1 SGHKS, CDR2 YYEKEE (reference sequence). The CDR3 runs to 16 residues. The CDR3, as DNA: TGTGCCAGCAGTTTGGGGCGGACAGGGTACTTAAGTGGCTACACCTTC. Encoded protein: CASSLGRTGYLSGYTF.

This clonotype has a count of ten or more. The rearrangement joins TRBV2 to TRBJ1-6; a weak D match, TRBD1 (6 bases). The CDR3 consists of 15 residues. The germline V gene encodes CDR1 SNHLY and CDR2 FYNNEI. V lost 7 bases, J lost 7 bases, and 17 bases lay in between. CDR3 nucleotide sequence: TGTGCCAGCACCGGACGACAGGCCCAAAATTCACCCCTCCACTTT. Its translation is CASTGRQAQNSPLHF.

This clonotype appeared many times. The chain couples TRBV6-2 or TRBV6-3 to TRBJ2-3, with TRBD2 identical over 11 bases. V lost 6 bases to trimming and J lost 4 bases; unmatched junction nucleotides: 12. CDR1 MNHEY and CDR2 SVGEGT come from the germline V gene. This CDR3 spans 17 amino acids. This CDR3 reads CASSSPTLAGGSDTQYF. The CDR3 region has the DNA TGTGCCAGCAGCAGTCCAACCCTAGCGGGGGGATCAGATACGCAGTATTTT.

In this sample, this clonotype turned up many times. CDR3 in DNA: TGTGCCAGCTCACCGTCCACGGGCTCCTACGAGCAGTACTTC. It codes for CASSPSTGSYEQYF. J is TRBJ2-7 and V is TRBV18, with D hard to call. V lost 3 bases, J lost 0 bases, and 9 bases lay in between. Germline lookup yields CDR1 KGHSH and CDR2 LQKENI. This CDR3 contains 14 residues.

This chain uses TRBV27 with TRBJ2-1; 10 bases match TRBD1. Germline-derived CDR1 and CDR2 are MNHEY and SMNVEV (reference sequence). Trimming at V came to 6 bases and at J to 8 bases, leaving 7 bases not matched to a gene. CDR3 length: 14 residues. CDR3 residues: CASSMGQGKDEQFF. The CDR3, as DNA: TGTGCCAGCAGCATGGGACAGGGGAAAGATGAGCAGTTCTTC.

J is TRBJ1-5 and V is TRBV28; D not certain. V was cut by 7 bases and J by 4 bases, with 17 bases left in between. CDR1 and CDR2 from the germline V gene are MDHEN and SYDVKM. CDR3 length equals 15 residues. CDR3 residues: CASKRLTVGNQPQHF. The CDR3 DNA reads as TGTGCCAGCAAACGTCTGACGGTAGGGAATCAGCCCCAGCATTTT.

The gene calls are TRBV20-1 and TRBJ1-2; D is undetermined. The CDR3 contains 12 residues. Germline CDR1 and CDR2: DFQATT and SNEGSKA (reference sequence). Deletions cut 3 bases from V and 12 bases from J, with 17 bases between. CDR3: CSASYSALKDTF. In nucleotides, the CDR3 is TGCAGTGCTAGTTATTCTGCATTAAAGGACACCTTC.